The clone carrying this T cell receptor (beta chain) was recorded at least ten times. A library of TCRbeta sequences, prepared with unique molecular identifiers, was generated. MiXCR, run by TCRdb on the PCR reads, gives a single entry per CDR3 protein. The sample carries some 48,000 distinct CDR3 sequences, under 6% recorded once. Germline V gives CDR1 SGDLS, CDR2 YYNGEE. The J segment lost 2 bases and the V segment lost 1 base, leaving 0 bases of the junction unmatched. The CDR3 is made up of 15 amino acids. This specimen comes from a study of T-cell reconstitution after alpha-beta-depleted transplantation in children.

The TCR comes from a female patient younger than 10 who had a stem cell transplant for aplastic anemia, so the T cells may come from the graft donor. Here the sequenced sample was PBMCs, mostly from graft donor cells, taken 60 days after TCRalphabeta/CD19-depleted stem cell transplant. This rearrangement joins TRBV9 to TRBJ2-1; TRBD2 agrees at 10 bases. The CDR3 nucleotides are TGTGCCAGCAGCGTACTAGCGGGAGCCTACAATGAGCAGTTCTTC. Amino acids: CASSVLAGAYNEQFF.